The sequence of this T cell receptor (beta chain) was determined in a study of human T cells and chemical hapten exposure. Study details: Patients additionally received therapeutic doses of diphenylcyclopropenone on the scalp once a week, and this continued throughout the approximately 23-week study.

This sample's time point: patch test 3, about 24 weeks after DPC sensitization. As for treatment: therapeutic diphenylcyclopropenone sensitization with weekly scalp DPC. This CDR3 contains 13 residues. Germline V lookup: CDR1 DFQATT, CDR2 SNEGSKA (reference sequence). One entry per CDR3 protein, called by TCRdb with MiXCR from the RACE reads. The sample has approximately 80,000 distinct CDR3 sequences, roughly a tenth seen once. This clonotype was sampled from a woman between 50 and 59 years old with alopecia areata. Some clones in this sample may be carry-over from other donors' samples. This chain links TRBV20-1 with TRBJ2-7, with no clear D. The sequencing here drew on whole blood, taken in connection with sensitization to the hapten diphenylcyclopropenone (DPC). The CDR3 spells CSASAVNYYEQYF. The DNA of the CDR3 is TGCAGCGCGTCGGCGGTCAACTACTACGAGCAGTACTTC.